This T cell receptor beta chain came from a study of blood T cell repertoires in COVID-19 (dated by TCRdb to the early 2020s). In the study overall: Collaborator samples came from the United States, Italy and Spain and covered acute and convalescent phases of COVID-19. The prospective study material was composed of cDNA or gDNA derived from T cells, B-cell-depleted T cells, or PBMCs. The dataset comprised deeply sampled blood TCRbeta repertoires from subjects exposed to, actively infected with, or recovered from COVID-19. The repertoires were made available in a free public database intended to serve as a resource for research on the immune response to SARS-CoV-2. Samples were obtained from the ongoing ImmuneRACE study (first 160 participants) and from over 1,000 subjects provided by 6 global collaborators. Nearly every sample came with metadata listing a de-identified subject ID, COVID-19 status, age in years and sex. HLA class I and class II types, where available, came from metadata supplied by the sample provider rather than from assay-based typing.

One collaborating source in Seattle enrolled patients during active infection and followed them longitudinally through the course of disease. Collaborating institutions collected whole blood in K2EDTA tubes following their own protocols. For TCRbeta analysis, collaborators shipped samples as frozen whole blood, isolated PBMCs, or DNA extracted from either of those sample types. In the case of this clone: What antigen it recognizes has not been identified. Base qualities are not at hand, and no much larger clone is one base apart.

TCRbeta CDR3 regions were amplified from genomic DNA by means of the immunoSEQ Assay, a bias-controlled multiplex PCR. The authors' analysis ran thus. Within the assay, amplification of reference gene primers was used to estimate how many nucleated cells each sample contained. To quantify the absolute abundance of each unique TCRbeta CDR3 rearrangement, sequence reads were collapsed and filtered. For each sample, productive Simpson clonality was calculated by taking the square root of Simpson's diversity index across productive rearrangements. Entries here come from immuneACCESS through TCRdb and include only in-frame sequences with V and J called. Some clones fail to appear in such tables; in the studies checked, an unresolved V gene covers under half of the shortfall, and the cause of the remainder is unknown. The V and J calls and clone size were taken over from that table, and D and trimming were inferred from the DNA. This sample comprises 540,000 or so clones, approximately 91% of them detected only once. The ten largest clonotypes hold 7.5% to 9% of the sample.

Overall results and qualifications from the work: How much clinical and demographic metadata was included differed by source and by participant, and the metadata was provided uncurated.

Source material: peripheral blood. The TCR comes from a woman aged 45-60 years with COVID-19, enrolled during active disease.

The CDR3 in this case is CASSPGSGLQGANVLTF. The bases read TGTGCCAGCAGCCCCGGCTCAGGGCTGCAGGGGGCCAACGTCCTGACTTTC. The chain links TRBV11-3 with TRBJ2-6, with TRBD1 perhaps the D gene, on 5 matching bases. V lost 5 bases and J lost 4 bases; the stretch between them is 18 bases long. The CDR3 spans 17 residues, from the cysteine through the phenylalanine. Kept here is only the CDR3 DNA, which spans 51 bases and is read in frame from base 1. Based on the germline V gene, the CDR1 and CDR2 sequences are SGHNT and YENEEA.